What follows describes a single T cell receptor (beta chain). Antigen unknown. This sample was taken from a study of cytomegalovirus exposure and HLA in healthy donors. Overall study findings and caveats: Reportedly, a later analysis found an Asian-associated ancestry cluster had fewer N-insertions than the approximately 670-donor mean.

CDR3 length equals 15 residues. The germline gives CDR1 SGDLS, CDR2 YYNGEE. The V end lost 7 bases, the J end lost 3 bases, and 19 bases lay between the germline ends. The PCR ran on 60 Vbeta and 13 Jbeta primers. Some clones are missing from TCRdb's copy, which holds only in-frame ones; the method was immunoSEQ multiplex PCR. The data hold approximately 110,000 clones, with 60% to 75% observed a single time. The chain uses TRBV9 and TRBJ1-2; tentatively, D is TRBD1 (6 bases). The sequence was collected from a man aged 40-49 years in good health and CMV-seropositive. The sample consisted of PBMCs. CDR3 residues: CASAYPVQGDYGYTF. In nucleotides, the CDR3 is TGTGCCAGCGCCTATCCGGTACAGGGCGACTATGGCTACACCTTC. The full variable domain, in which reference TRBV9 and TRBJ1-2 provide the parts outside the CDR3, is DSGVTQTPKHLITATGQRVTLRCSPRSGDLSVYWYQQSLDQGLQFLIQYYNGEERAKGNILERFSAQQFPDLHSELNLSSLELGDSALYFCASAYPVQGDYGYTFGSGTRLTVV.